The present T cell receptor (beta chain) was sequenced within a study of PD-1 blockade in classical Hodgkin lymphoma. Between the trimmed V and J ends, which lost 4 bases and 3 bases, there was a span of 15 bases. Germline V gene lookup returns CDR1 SQVTM and CDR2 ANQGSEA. The CDR3 has 14 residues. Regarding time point: cycle 4 day 1 (C4D1), after less than 7 weeks of nivolumab. Every patient relapsed after autologous stem cell transplantation, and brentuximab vedotin exposure varied. Data came from immunoSEQ multiplex PCR; TCRdb stores just in-frame clones and leaves some out. The sample has 21,000 or so clones; roughly 90% are singletons.

V usage is TRBV29-1 and J usage is TRBJ1-2; D possibly corresponds to TRBD1 (5 bases). The receptor was isolated from a human donor with classical Hodgkin lymphoma. The sequenced sample was peripheral blood mononuclear cells (PBMCs), obtained before the fourth cycle of nivolumab. CDR3 protein: CSVVSQGGDYGYTF. CDR3 nucleotides: TGCAGCGTTGTTAGCCAGGGAGGGGACTATGGCTACACCTTC.